The following is a T cell receptor beta chain sequence with its context. These data belong to a study of blood T cell repertoires in COVID-19. Study information: T cells, B-cell-depleted T cells, or PBMCs supplied cDNA or gDNA.

From germline, CDR1 is SNHLY and CDR2 FYNNEI. This CDR3 region has 16 residues. The ends lost 6 bases at V and 6 bases at J; junction bases unmatched: 11. Authors' processing steps: From reference gene primer amplification, estimates of nucleated cell counts were derived. Assay used: immunoSEQ multiplex PCR; TCRdb lists only in-frame clones, some missing. V, J and clone size reflect that table, while D and trimming were determined from the DNA. The data hold 200,000 to 250,000 clones, with more than 75% observed a single time. Sequencing input: peripheral blood. This clonotype was sampled from a woman in her forties with acute or convalescent COVID-19. This rearrangement joins TRBV2 to TRBJ1-6; 7 nucleotides match TRBD1. The CDR3 nucleotides are TGTGCCAGCAGACTATTATCGACAGGGCTTAATTCACCCCTCCACTTT. It encodes CASRLLSTGLNSPLHF.